This T cell receptor (beta chain) came from a study of T-cell memory formation after mild COVID-19. Regarding the study as a whole: Clones contracting day 15 to 85 were balanced CD4/CD8; later expanders leaned CD4+.

TCRdb recomputed calls from the 5' RACE reads with MiXCR, one row per CDR3 protein. The table shows about 320,000 distinct CDR3 sequences, with more than 13% occurring only once. Germline V CDR1 and CDR2: MNHEY, SVGAGI. The CDR3 spans 14 residues. The V end was cut by 1 base, the J end by 3 bases, with 9 bases between. This clonotype was detected ten times or more. Its antigen is unidentified. This TCR derives from a man aged 18 to 30 who had mild COVID-19 (a few samples of this study predate the infection). Cell type and time point are not known. Sequenced sample: PBMCs or a T cell subset sorted from them (not recorded which). This chain connects TRBV6-5 to TRBJ1-1; D possibly corresponds to TRBD1 (6 bases). The CDR3 is CASSYFSGDTEAFF. In DNA, the CDR3 is TGTGCCAGCAGTTACTTTTCAGGGGACACTGAAGCTTTCTTT.